This T cell receptor (beta chain) was documented in a study of cytomegalovirus exposure and HLA in healthy donors. Study at large: The 500 to 750 first-cohort repertoires and the roughly 120 validation repertoires shared the same platform, a later analysis reported.

Germline lookup yields CDR1 SGHDT and CDR2 YYEEEE. V shed 0 bases and J shed 2 bases, with 12 bases lying between them. This CDR3 region has 15 residues. Study findings and constraints: Investigators reported 150 to 200 TCR beta chains as tied to cytomegalovirus. In vitro, a few CMV-associated chains proved specific for CMV antigens.

Measured with immunoSEQ multiplex PCR; TCRdb has only the in-frame clones, and not every one. The sample records 180,000 or so clones, around nine tenths being singletons. A remark on this clone: Antigen: not known.

Sequenced input: PBMCs. The J gene is TRBJ2-7, the V gene TRBV5-6; maybe TRBD2 (6 bases). The sequence was obtained from a young man in good health and CMV-seropositive. The CDR3 DNA sequence: TGTGCCAGCAGCTTGGAAATAGGAGGGGCCTACGAGCAGTACTTC. Its translation: CASSLEIGGAYEQYF.